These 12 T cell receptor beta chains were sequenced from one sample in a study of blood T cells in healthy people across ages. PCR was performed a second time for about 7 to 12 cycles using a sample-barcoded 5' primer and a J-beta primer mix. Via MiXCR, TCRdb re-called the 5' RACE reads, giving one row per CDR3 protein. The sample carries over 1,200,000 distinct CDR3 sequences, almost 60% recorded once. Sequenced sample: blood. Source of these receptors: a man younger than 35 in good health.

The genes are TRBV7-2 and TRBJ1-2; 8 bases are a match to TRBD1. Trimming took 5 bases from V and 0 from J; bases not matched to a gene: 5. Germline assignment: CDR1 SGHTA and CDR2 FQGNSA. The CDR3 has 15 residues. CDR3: CASSAPGQANYGYTF. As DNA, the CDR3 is TGTGCCAGCAGCGCTCCGGGACAGGCTAACTATGGCTACACCTTC.

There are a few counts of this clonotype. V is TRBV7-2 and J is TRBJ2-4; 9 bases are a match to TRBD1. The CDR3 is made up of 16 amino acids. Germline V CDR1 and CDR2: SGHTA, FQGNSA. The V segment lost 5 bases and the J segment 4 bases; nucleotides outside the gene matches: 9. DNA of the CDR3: TGTGCCAGCAGCCCTCAAGCCGGACAGGGGAAAAACATTCAGTACTTC. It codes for CASSPQAGQGKNIQYF.

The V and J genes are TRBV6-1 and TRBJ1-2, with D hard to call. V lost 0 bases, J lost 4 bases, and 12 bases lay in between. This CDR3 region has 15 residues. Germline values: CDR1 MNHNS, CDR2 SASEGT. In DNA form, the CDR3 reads TGTGCCAGCAGTGAAGCGATCGGTCGCCTCTATGGCTACACCTTC. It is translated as CASSEAIGRLYGYTF.

CDR3 nucleotides: TGTGCCAGCAGTTACACAGGGGATGAGCAGTTCTTC. Translation: CASSYTGDEQFF. This chain uses TRBV6-6 with TRBJ2-1; TRBD1 aligns across 7 bases. J lost 8 bases, V lost 2 bases, and 0 bases had no gene match. This CDR3 region has 12 residues. Per germline, CDR1 MNHNY and CDR2 SVGAGI (reference sequence).

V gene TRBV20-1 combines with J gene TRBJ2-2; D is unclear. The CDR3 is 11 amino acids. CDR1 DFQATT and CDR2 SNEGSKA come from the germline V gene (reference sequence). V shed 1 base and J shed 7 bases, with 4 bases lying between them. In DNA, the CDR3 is TGCAGTGCTAGAGCCGTCGGGGAGCTGTTTTTT. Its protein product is CSARAVGELFF.

Here the CDR3 DNA reads TGTGCCAGCAGTTCGTGGACAGGGTGGGATTCACCCCTCCACTTT. This encodes CASSSWTGWDSPLHF. This chain connects TRBV27 to TRBJ1-6, with 8 bases lining up with TRBD1. The germline gives CDR1 MNHEY, CDR2 SMNVEV (reference sequence). The CDR3 totals 15 residues. V lost 4 bases and J lost 8; bases outside the gene matches: 7.

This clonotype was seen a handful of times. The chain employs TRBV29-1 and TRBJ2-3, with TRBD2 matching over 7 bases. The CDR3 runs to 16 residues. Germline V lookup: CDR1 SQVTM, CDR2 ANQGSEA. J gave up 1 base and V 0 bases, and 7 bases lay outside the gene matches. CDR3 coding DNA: TGCAGCGTTGAAGAACTACCTAGCGGACGCACAGATACGCAGTATTTT. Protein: CSVEELPSGRTDTQYF.

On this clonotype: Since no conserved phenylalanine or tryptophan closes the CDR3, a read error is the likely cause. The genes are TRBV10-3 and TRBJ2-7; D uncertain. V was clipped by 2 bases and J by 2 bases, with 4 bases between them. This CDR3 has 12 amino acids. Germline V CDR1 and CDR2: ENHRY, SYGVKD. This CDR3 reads CAISEGAYEQYL. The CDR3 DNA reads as TGTGCCATCAGTGAGGGGGCCTACGAGCAGTACCTC.

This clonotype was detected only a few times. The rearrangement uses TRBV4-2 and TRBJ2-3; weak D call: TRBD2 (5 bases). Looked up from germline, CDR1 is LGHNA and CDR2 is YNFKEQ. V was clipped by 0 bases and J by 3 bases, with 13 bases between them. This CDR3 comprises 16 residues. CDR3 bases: TGTGCCAGCAGCCAAGATCCGGGGTTCGGAACAGATACGCAGTATTTT. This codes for CASSQDPGFGTDTQYF.

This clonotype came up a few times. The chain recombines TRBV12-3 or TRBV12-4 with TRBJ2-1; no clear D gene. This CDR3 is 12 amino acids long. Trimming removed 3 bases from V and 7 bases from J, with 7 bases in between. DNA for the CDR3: TGTGCCAGCAGTTTCCCCGAAAATGAGCAGTTCTTC. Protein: CASSFPENEQFF.

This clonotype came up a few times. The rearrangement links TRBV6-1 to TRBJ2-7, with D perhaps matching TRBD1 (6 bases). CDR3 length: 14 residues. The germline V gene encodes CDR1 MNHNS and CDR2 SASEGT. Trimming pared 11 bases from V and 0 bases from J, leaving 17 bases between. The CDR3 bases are TGTGCCGGGACCAGGGGCTCCAGCTCCTACGAGCAGTACTTC. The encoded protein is CAGTRGSSSYEQYF.

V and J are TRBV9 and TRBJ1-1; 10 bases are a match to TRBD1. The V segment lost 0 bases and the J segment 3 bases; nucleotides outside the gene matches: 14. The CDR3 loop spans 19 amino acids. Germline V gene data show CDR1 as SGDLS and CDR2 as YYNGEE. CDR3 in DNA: TGTGCCAGCAGCGTAGCGGGGACCGGGACAGGGGAGGAGGACACTGAAGCTTTCTTT. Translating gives CASSVAGTGTGEEDTEAFF.